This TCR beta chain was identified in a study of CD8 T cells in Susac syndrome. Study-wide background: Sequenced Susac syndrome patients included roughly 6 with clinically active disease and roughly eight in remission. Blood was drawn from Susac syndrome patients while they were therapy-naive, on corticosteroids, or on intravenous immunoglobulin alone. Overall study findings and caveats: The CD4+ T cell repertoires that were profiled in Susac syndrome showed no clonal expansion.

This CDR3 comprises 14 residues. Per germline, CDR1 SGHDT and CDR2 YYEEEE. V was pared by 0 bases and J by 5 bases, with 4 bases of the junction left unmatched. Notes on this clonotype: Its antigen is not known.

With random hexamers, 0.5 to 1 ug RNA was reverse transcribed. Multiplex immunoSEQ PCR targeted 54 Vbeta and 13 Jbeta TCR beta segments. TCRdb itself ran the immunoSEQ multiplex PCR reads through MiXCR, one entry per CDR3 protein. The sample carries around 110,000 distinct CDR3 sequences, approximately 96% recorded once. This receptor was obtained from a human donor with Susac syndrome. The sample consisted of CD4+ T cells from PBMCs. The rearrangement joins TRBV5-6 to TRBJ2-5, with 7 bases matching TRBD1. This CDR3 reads CASSLGQGRETQYF. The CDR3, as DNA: TGTGCCAGCAGCTTGGGACAGGGCCGCGAGACCCAGTACTTC.